This is a list of T cell receptor beta chains from one sample in a study of blood T cell repertoires in COVID-19. Assay used: immunoSEQ multiplex PCR; TCRdb lists only in-frame clones, some missing. The sample has a few hundred thousand clones, around 88% seen once. The sample consisted of peripheral blood. These receptors were obtained from a woman in her twenties or thirties who had recovered from COVID-19. The CDR3 runs from the conserved cysteine through the conserved F or W. D genes are given only for firm matches. Clone size is stated in some rows and not others, as once, few, many or a class when expanded.

j_call	v_call	d_call	clone_size	cdr3_aa	cdr3_nt
TRBJ1-4	TRBV4-3	TRBD1	.	CASSRNPGTGDEKLFF	TGCGCCAGCAGCCGAAACCCCGGGACAGGGGATGAAAAACTGTTTTTT
TRBJ1-4	TRBV29-1	TRBD1	.	CSVEGTDNEKLFF	TGCAGCGTGGAGGGGACAGATAATGAAAAACTGTTTTTT
TRBJ2-5	TRBV24-1	.	.	CATSDPSGWGRETQYF	TGTGCCACCAGTGATCCCAGCGGCTGGGGGCGGGAGACCCAGTACTTC
TRBJ2-5	TRBV18	TRBD1	.	CASSPRTGAVETQYF	TGTGCCAGCTCACCAAGGACAGGGGCGGTGGAGACCCAGTACTTC
TRBJ2-1	TRBV19	TRBD1	.	CASSTRTGPYSYNEQFF	TGTGCCAGTAGTACTCGGACAGGTCCCTACTCCTACAATGAGCAGTTCTTC
TRBJ2-3	TRBV4-1	TRBD2	once	CASRGLAGGHNTDTQYF	TGCGCCAGCCGTGGGCTAGCGGGGGGGCACAACACAGATACGCAGTATTTT
TRBJ1-2	TRBV27	TRBD1	.	CASSLRAGGDYGYTF	TGTGCCAGCAGTTTAAGGGCAGGGGGCGACTATGGCTACACCTTC
TRBJ1-2	TRBV12-3/TRBV12-4	TRBD1	.	CASSTDRTRGYTF	TGTGCCAGCAGTACGGACAGGACGCGCGGCTACACCTTC
TRBJ1-5	TRBV4-1	.	.	CASSQPGAGGNQPQHF	TGCGCCAGCAGCCAACCAGGGGCGGGCGGGAATCAGCCCCAGCATTTT
TRBJ1-5	TRBV5-1	.	.	CASSLWSDQPQHF	TGCGCCAGCAGCTTATGGAGCGATCAGCCCCAGCATTTT
TRBJ2-2	TRBV10-3	.	.	CAISESFGGNTGELFF	TGTGCCATCAGTGAGTCGTTCGGGGGGAACACCGGGGAGCTGTTTTTT
TRBJ1-3	TRBV6-5	.	.	CASSTRQTGNTIYF	TGTGCCAGCAGTACACGCCAGACTGGAAACACCATATATTTT
TRBJ2-1	TRBV19	.	.	CASSNFYNEQFF	TGTGCCAGTAGCAACTTCTACAATGAGCAGTTCTTC
TRBJ2-7	TRBV27	TRBD2	.	CASSWREGYEQYF	TGTGCCAGCAGTTGGCGGGAGGGCTACGAGCAGTACTTC
TRBJ2-3	TRBV6-6	TRBD2	.	CASRVLAGGPDTQYF	TGTGCCAGCAGAGTTCTAGCGGGGGGGCCAGATACGCAGTATTTT
TRBJ1-6	TRBV14	TRBD1	.	CASSRGWTGANSPLHF	TGTGCCAGCAGCCGAGGGTGGACAGGGGCGAATTCACCCCTCCACTTT
TRBJ2-1	TRBV4-2	.	.	CASSQDIHRFNHNEQFF	TGTGCCAGCAGCCAAGATATACACCGCTTTAACCACAATGAGCAGTTCTTC
TRBJ2-5	TRBV5-1	.	.	CASSLASQETQYF	TGCGCCAGCAGCTTGGCTTCCCAAGAGACCCAGTACTTC
TRBJ2-3	TRBV11-2	.	.	CASSLNRGGTQYF	TGTGCCAGCAGCTTGAACAGGGGGGGTACGCAGTATTTT
TRBJ1-4	TRBV5-8	TRBD1	.	CASERTGVSFNEKLFF	TGTGCCAGCGAAAGGACAGGGGTCTCCTTTAATGAAAAACTGTTTTTT
TRBJ1-1	TRBV4-3	.	.	CASSQDSRAGTEAFF	TGCGCCAGCAGCCAAGATTCAAGGGCAGGGACTGAAGCTTTCTTT
TRBJ1-1	TRBV7-3	.	.	CASSLMRQIINTEAFF	TGTGCCAGCAGCTTAATGCGGCAGATAATAAACACTGAAGCTTTCTTT
TRBJ1-5	TRBV7-2	TRBD1	.	CASSRGQGSNQPQHF	TGTGCCAGCAGCCGCGGACAGGGAAGCAATCAGCCCCAGCATTTT
TRBJ2-1	TRBV15	TRBD1	once	CATSRGPPGQGANEQFF	TGTGCCACCAGCAGAGGCCCTCCGGGACAGGGGGCGAATGAGCAGTTCTTC
TRBJ2-7	TRBV6-1	.	.	CASSEALIRTDRHEQYF	TGTGCCAGCAGTGAAGCGCTTATCAGGACAGACCGGCACGAGCAGTACTTC
TRBJ2-7	TRBV28	TRBD1	.	CASSLPGTAYEQYF	TGTGCCAGCAGTTTGCCCGGGACAGCCTACGAGCAGTACTTC
TRBJ2-4	TRBV29-1	.	.	CSVEDRQGMLDIQYF	TGCAGCGTTGAAGATCGGCAGGGCATGTTGGACATTCAGTACTTC
TRBJ1-6	TRBV4-1	TRBD1	.	CASSQVQGAPGAPLHF	TGCGCCAGCAGCCAAGTCCAGGGGGCGCCTGGGGCACCCCTCCACTTT
TRBJ1-4	TRBV5-1	.	.	CASTLVQGREKLFF	TGCGCCAGCACCCTTGTACAGGGACGCGAAAAACTGTTTTTT
TRBJ1-1	TRBV7-8	.	.	CASSFSRNTEAFF	TGTGCCAGCAGCTTTTCGAGGAACACTGAAGCTTTCTTT
TRBJ1-1	TRBV28	.	.	CASRKLQGMNTEAFF	TGTGCCAGCAGAAAACTACAGGGAATGAACACTGAAGCTTTCTTT
TRBJ2-3	TRBV25-1	TRBD1	.	CASSEDLAQGYTDTQYF	TGTGCCAGCAGTGAGGACCTGGCACAGGGGTACACAGATACGCAGTATTTT
TRBJ2-7	TRBV29-1	TRBD1	few	CSVWDRVTYEQYF	TGCAGCGTTTGGGACAGGGTAACTTACGAGCAGTACTTC
TRBJ1-6	TRBV27	TRBD1	.	CASSLQPGQGFSPLHF	TGTGCCAGCAGCCTCCAACCGGGACAGGGATTTTCACCCCTCCACTTT
TRBJ1-1	TRBV7-9	.	.	CASSNDQGTLTEAFF	TGTGCCAGCAGCAACGATCAGGGGACACTTACTGAAGCTTTCTTT
TRBJ2-1	TRBV7-6	TRBD2	.	CASSELAGWSYNEQFF	TGTGCCAGCAGCGAGCTAGCGGGGTGGTCCTACAATGAGCAGTTCTTC
TRBJ1-2	TRBV5-4	.	.	CASSLGTEPNYGYTF	TGTGCCAGCAGCTTGGGGACAGAACCTAACTATGGCTACACCTTC
TRBJ1-2	TRBV9	.	.	CASISQGYGYTF	TGTGCCTCAATTTCCCAGGGGTATGGCTACACCTTC
TRBJ1-3	TRBV19	TRBD1	once	CASSLRGRRAGNTIYF	TGTGCCAGTAGCCTCAGGGGGCGGAGGGCTGGAAACACCATATATTTT
TRBJ1-1	TRBV5-1	TRBD1	.	CASSAQGKNTEAFF	TGCGCCAGCAGCGCACAGGGGAAGAACACTGAAGCTTTCTTT
TRBJ1-3	TRBV6-5	TRBD1	.	CASRGQSSGNTIYF	TGTGCCAGCAGGGGACAGAGCTCTGGAAACACCATATATTTT